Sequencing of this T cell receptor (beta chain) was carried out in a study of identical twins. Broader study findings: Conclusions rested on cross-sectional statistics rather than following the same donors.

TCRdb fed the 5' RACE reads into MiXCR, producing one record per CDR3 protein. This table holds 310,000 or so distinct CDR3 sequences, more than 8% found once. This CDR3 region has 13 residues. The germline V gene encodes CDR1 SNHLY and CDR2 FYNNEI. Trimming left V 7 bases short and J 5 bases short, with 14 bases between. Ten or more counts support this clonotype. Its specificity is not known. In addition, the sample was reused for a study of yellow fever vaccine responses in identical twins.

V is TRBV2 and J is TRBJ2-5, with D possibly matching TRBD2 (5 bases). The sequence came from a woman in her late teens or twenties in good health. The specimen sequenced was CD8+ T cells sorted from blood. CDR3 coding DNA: TGTGCCAGCACCGGCTTCCCGGGGGAGACCCAGTACTTC. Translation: CASTGFPGETQYF.